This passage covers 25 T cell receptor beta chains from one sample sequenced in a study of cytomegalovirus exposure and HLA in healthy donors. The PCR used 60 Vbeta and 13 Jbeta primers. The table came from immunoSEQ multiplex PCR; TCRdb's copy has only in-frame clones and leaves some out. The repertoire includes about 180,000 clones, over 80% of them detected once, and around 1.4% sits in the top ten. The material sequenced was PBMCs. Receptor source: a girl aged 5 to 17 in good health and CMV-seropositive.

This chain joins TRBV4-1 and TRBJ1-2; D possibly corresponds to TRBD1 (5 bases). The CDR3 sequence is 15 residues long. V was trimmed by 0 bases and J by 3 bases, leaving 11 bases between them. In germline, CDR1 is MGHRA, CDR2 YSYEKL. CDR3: CASSQDLGGDYGYTF. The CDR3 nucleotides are TGCGCCAGCAGCCAAGATTTGGGGGGTGACTATGGCTACACCTTC.

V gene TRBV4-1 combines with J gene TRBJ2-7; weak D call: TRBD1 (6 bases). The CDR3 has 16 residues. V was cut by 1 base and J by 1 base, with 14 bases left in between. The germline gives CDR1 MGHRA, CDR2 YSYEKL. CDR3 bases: TGCGCCAGCAGCCAAGCGAGGGGGTTCGGGTCCTACGAGCAGTACTTC. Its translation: CASSQARGFGSYEQYF.

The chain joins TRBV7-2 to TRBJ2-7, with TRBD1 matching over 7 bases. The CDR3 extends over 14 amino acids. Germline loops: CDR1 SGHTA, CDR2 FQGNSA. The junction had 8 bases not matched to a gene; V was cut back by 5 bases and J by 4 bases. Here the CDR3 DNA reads TGTGCCAGCAGCCCGTGGGCAGGGGGTTACGAGCAGTACTTC. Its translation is CASSPWAGGYEQYF.

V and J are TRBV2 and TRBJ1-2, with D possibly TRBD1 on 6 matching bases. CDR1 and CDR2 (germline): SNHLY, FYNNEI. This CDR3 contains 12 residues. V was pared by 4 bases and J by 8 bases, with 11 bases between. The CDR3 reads CASSAGVKGYTF. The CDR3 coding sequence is TGTGCCAGCAGTGCAGGGGTGAAGGGCTACACCTTC.

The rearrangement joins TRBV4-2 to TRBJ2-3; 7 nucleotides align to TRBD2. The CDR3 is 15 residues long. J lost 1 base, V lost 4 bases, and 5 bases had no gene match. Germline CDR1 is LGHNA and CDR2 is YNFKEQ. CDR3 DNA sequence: TGTGCCAGCAGCCCCACTCTAGCGGGCACAGATACGCAGTATTTT. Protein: CASSPTLAGTDTQYF.

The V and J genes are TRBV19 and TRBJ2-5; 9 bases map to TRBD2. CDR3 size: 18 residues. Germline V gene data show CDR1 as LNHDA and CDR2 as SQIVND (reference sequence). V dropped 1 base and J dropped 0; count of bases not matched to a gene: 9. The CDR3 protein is CASSIVGSAGGNQETQYF. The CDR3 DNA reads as TGTGCCAGTAGTATAGTGGGGAGTGCGGGAGGGAACCAAGAGACCCAGTACTTC.

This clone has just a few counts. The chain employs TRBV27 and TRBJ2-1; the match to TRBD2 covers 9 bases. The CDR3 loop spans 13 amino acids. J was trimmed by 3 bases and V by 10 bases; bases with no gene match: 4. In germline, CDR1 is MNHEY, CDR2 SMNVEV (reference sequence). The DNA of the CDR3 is TGTGCCACCTTAGCGGGAGACTACAATGAGCAGTTCTTC. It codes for CATLAGDYNEQFF.

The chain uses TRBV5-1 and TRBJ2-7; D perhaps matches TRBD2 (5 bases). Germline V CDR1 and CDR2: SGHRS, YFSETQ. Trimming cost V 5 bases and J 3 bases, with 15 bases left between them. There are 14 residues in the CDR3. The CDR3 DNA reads TGCGCCAGCAGACCCACTAGTAGTGACTACGAGCAGTACTTC. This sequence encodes CASRPTSSDYEQYF.

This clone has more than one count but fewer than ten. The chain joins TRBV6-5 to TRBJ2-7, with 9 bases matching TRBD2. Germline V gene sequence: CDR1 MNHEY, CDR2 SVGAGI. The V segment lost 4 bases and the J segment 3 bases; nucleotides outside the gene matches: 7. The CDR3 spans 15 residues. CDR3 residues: CASSSPLAGVYEQYF. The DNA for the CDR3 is TGTGCCAGCAGTTCCCCCTTAGCGGGAGTCTACGAGCAGTACTTC.

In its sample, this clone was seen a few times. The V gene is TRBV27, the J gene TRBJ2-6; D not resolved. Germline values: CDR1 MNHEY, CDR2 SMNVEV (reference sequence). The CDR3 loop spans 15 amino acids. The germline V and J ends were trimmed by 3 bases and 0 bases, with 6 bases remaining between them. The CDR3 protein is CASSLLFSGANVLTF. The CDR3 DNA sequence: TGTGCCAGCAGTTTGCTATTCTCTGGGGCCAACGTCCTGACTTTC.

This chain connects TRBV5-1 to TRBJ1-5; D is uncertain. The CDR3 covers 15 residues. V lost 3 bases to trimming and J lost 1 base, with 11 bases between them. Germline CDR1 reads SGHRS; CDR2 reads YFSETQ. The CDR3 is CASSWESGSNQPQHF. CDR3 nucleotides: TGCGCCAGCAGCTGGGAAAGCGGAAGCAATCAGCCCCAGCATTTT.

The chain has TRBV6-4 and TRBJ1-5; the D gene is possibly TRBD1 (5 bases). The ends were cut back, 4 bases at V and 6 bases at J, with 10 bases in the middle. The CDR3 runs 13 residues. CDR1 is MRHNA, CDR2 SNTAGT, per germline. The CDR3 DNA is TGTGCCAGCAGTGGGCCCCAGGGTCAGCCCCAGCATTTT. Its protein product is CASSGPQGQPQHF.

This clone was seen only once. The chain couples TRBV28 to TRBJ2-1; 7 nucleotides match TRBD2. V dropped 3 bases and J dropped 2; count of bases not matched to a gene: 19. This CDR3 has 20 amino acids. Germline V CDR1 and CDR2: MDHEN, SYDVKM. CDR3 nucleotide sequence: TGTGCCAGCAGTTTCCCCCCGGAAGGTCATCTAGCGGCGACCTACAATGAGCAGTTCTTC. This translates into CASSFPPEGHLAATYNEQFF.

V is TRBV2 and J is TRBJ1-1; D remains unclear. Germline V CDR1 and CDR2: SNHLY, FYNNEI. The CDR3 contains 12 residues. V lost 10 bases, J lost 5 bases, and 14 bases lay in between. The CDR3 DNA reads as TGTGCCATTGCACCGGAGGGTACTGAAGCTTTCTTT. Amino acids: CAIAPEGTEAFF.

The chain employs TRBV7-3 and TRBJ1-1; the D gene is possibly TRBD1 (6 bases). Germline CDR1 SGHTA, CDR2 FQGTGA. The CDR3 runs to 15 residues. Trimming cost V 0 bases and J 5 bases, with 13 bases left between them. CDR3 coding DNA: TGTGCCAGCAGCTTAACCGCAGGGGAGGGGACTGAAGCTTTCTTT. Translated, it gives CASSLTAGEGTEAFF.

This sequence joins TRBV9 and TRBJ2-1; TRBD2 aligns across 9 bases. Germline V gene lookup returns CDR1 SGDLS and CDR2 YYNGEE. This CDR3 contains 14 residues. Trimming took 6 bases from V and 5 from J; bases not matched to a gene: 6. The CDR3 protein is CASNLLAGNNEQFF. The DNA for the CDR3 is TGTGCCAGCAACCTACTAGCGGGTAACAATGAGCAGTTCTTC.

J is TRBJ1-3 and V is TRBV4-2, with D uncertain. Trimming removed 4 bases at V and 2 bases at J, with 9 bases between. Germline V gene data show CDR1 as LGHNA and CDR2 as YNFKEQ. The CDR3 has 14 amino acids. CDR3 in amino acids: CASSPDTAGNTIYF. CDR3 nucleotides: TGTGCCAGCAGCCCAGATACGGCTGGAAACACCATATATTTT.

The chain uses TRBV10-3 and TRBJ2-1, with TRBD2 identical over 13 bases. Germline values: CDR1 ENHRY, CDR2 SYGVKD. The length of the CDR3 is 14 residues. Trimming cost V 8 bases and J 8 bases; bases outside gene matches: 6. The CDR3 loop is CAIQLAGGSYEQFF. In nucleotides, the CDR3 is TGTGCCATCCAACTAGCGGGAGGGTCATATGAGCAGTTCTTC.

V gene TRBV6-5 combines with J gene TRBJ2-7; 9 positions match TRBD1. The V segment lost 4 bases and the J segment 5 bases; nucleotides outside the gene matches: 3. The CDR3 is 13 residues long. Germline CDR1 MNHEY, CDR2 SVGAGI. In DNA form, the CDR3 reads TGTGCCAGCAGTTTAGGACAGGGGAACGAGCAGTACTTC. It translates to CASSLGQGNEQYF.

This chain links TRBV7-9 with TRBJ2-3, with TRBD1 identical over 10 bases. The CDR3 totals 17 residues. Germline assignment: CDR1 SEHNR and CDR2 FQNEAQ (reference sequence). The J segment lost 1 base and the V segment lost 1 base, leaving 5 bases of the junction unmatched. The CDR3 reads CASSLVGTGVGTDTQYF. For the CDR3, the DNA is TGTGCCAGCAGCTTAGTAGGGACAGGGGTCGGCACAGATACGCAGTATTTT.

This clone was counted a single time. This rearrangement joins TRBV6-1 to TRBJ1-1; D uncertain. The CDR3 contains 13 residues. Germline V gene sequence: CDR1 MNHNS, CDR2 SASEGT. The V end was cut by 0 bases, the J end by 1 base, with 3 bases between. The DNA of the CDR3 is TGTGCCAGCAGTGAAGCCTGGAACACTGAAGCTTTCTTT. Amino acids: CASSEAWNTEAFF.

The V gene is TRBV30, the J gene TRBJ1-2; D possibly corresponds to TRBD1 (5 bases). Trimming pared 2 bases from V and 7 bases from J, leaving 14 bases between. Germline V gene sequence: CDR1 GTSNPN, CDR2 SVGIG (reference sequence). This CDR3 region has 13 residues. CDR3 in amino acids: CAWSRGEGSGYTF. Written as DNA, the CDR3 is TGTGCCTGGAGTCGGGGGGAAGGGTCTGGCTACACCTTC.

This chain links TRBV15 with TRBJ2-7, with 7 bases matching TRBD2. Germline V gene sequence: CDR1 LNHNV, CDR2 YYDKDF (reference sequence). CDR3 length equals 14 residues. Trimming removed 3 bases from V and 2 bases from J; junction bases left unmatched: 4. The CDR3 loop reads CATSRGGSAYEQYF. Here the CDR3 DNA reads TGTGCCACCAGCAGGGGGGGGTCCGCCTACGAGCAGTACTTC.

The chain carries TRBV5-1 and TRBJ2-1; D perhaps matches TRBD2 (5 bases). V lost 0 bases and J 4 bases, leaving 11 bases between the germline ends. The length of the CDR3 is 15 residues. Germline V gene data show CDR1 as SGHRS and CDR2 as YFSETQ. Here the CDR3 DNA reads TGCGCCAGCAGCTTGGCCCTAGCAGAATACAATGAGCAGTTCTTC. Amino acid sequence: CASSLALAEYNEQFF.

The CDR3 DNA follows: TGTGCCAGCACTAAACCACTAGCCTACAATGAGCAGTTCTTC. Its protein product is CASTKPLAYNEQFF. The V and J genes are TRBV11-2 and TRBJ2-1, with a tentative D call TRBD2 (5 bases). The germline CDR1 and CDR2 sequences are SGHAT and FQNNGV. Deletions cut 7 bases from V and 2 bases from J, with 12 bases between. The CDR3 covers 14 residues.